Described below is a single T cell receptor (beta chain) sequence and its context. Original analysis: The assay estimated nucleated cells by amplifying reference gene primers. TCRdb keeps only in-frame clones here, not all; method: immunoSEQ multiplex PCR. For V, J and clone size, that table is used; D and trimming come from the DNA. The table has 100,000 to 150,000 clones, roughly three quarters seen once. With 3 bases removed from V and 3 bases from J, the gap between germline ends came to 13 bases. Per germline, CDR1 GTSNPN and CDR2 SVGIG (reference sequence). The CDR3 length is 14 residues. The data originate from a study of blood T cell repertoires in COVID-19. Study-level information: Donors in the United States, Italy and Spain gave samples during acute or convalescent COVID-19. PBMCs, B-cell-depleted T cells, or T cells provided the cDNA or gDNA that made up the material.

The specimen was peripheral blood. This sequence joins TRBV30 and TRBJ2-3; D may be TRBD2 (7 bases). The source is a woman in her seventies with acute or convalescent COVID-19. CDR3 DNA sequence: TGTGCCTGGAGGACCGGGGGGACAACAGATACGCAGTATTTT. Amino acids: CAWRTGGTTDTQYF.